This T cell receptor (beta chain) comes out of a study of human T cells and chemical hapten exposure. TCRdb ran MiXCR on the RACE reads and lists one entry per CDR3 protein. The sample contains 25,000 to 30,000 distinct CDR3 sequences, roughly 10% of which appear only once. This clonotype came up a few times. From germline, CDR1 is SGHTA and CDR2 FQGNSA. The CDR3 is 13 residues long. V was trimmed by 6 bases and J by 1 base, leaving 7 bases between them. Time point meaning: patch test 2, 6 weeks after DPC sensitization. Treatment described: therapeutic diphenylcyclopropenone sensitization with weekly scalp DPC.

The sample in question was whole blood, obtained in connection with sensitization to the hapten diphenylcyclopropenone (DPC). The V call is TRBV7-2, the J call TRBJ1-5, with D uncertain. The receptor was isolated from a man in his thirties or forties with alopecia areata. Some clones in this sample may be carry-over from other donors' samples. The CDR3 bases are TGTGCCAGCAGTATTCGGAGCAATCAGCCCCAGCATTTT. The encoded protein is CASSIRSNQPQHF.